Presented here are 3 T cell receptor beta chains from one specimen sequenced in a study of OX40 agonist ivuxolimab in advanced cancers. TCRdb's table, derived via immunoSEQ multiplex PCR, lists solely in-frame clones and lacks some. The top ten clones hold approximately 0.18% of a sample with over 90,000 clones, around 94% of them seen once. Sequenced here: CD4+ or CD8+ T cells sorted from blood, sampled in a trial of the OX40 agonist ivuxolimab. These receptors were obtained from an adult with an advanced solid tumor such as melanoma, head and neck, liver or kidney cancer.

The chain is built from TRBV5-1 and TRBJ1-1; 7 bases map to TRBD1. The V and J ends lost 3 bases and 2 bases, in that order; junction bases with no gene match: 10. The CDR3 is 16 amino acids. CDR1 SGHRS and CDR2 YFSETQ come from the germline V gene. The CDR3 DNA reads as TGCGCCAGCAGCTCTCAGGGGGTCCACTCCAACACTGAAGCTTTCTTT. Translated: CASSSQGVHSNTEAFF.

CDR3 protein: CASSPEPGSNQPQHF. The CDR3 nucleotides are TGTGCCAGCAGTCCAGAACCGGGGAGCAATCAGCCCCAGCATTTT. The chain employs TRBV9 and TRBJ1-5; no clear D gene. Trimming cost V 5 bases and J 1 base, with 13 bases left between them. The CDR3 loop spans 15 amino acids. Germline V CDR1 and CDR2: SGDLS, YYNGEE. Looking up the rest from reference TRBV9 and TRBJ1-5 gives the full variable domain: DSGVTQTPKHLITATGQRVTLRCSPRSGDLSVYWYQQSLDQGLQFLIQYYNGEERAKGNILERFSAQQFPDLHSELNLSSLELGDSALYFCASSPEPGSNQPQHFGDGTRLSIL.

In its sample, this clone was seen a few times. The chain recombines TRBV11-2 with TRBJ2-1, with 8 bases lining up with TRBD2. Trimming took 5 bases from V and 4 from J; bases not matched to a gene: 13. This CDR3 region has 17 residues. The germline CDR1 and CDR2 sequences are SGHAT and FQNNGV. The CDR3 sequence is CASSPARGAGGYNEQFF. CDR3 coding DNA: TGTGCCAGCAGCCCCGCGCGGGGGGCTGGAGGGTACAATGAGCAGTTCTTC.